One TCR beta chain is described in this entry. Its matching antigen is unknown. An end of the junction does not agree with germline; a read error may underlie this. The CDR3 consists of 16 residues. CDR1 is SGHRS, CDR2 YFSETQ, per germline. The sample is drawn from a study of regulatory and conventional T cells in RAG deficiency. Regarding the study as a whole: In Omenn syndrome, Treg and Tconv repertoires overlapped >75%.

Conventional CD4+ T cells were sorted from blood as CD25-low CD127-high cells. Using immunoSEQ multiplex PCR, the repertoire was profiled, and TCRdb retains in-frame clones only, with some absent. The top ten hold roughly 0.77% of the sample, which has some 20,000 clones, 85% to 95% seen once. These same records also appear under a second study, on regulatory T cells. This second report adds: Amplification used 52 TRBV primers and 13 TRBJ primers. Regulatory T cells showed the strongest V-J pair restriction and V/J gene skewing among patient repertoires.

The V call is TRBV5-1, the J call TRBJ2-5; no reliable D call. This receptor was obtained from a human donor in good health. The source material was CD4+ T cells sorted from blood. As DNA, the CDR3 is TGCGCCAGCAGCTTGGCCCCTACCCCAGGTCAGGAGACCCGGTACTTC. Translated, it gives CASSLAPTPGQETRYF.